What follows is one T cell receptor (beta chain) and its context. Its antigen remains undetermined. Base qualities are not provided; no much larger clone lies one nucleotide away. The CDR3 covers 16 residues, taking in both the cysteine and the phenylalanine. Of all the DNA, just the CDR3 is kept, 48 bases in frame from base 1. V sheds 0 bases and J sheds 9 bases, leaving 19 bases between their ends. According to the germline V gene, CDR1 reads SGDLS and CDR2 reads YYNGEE. TCRbeta CDR3 regions were amplified from genomic DNA by means of the immunoSEQ Assay, a bias-controlled multiplex PCR. The authors' pipeline ran thus. Nucleated cell counts per sample were estimated from amplification of reference gene primers within the assay. To quantify the absolute abundance of each unique TCRbeta CDR3 rearrangement, sequence reads were collapsed and filtered. For each sample, productive Simpson clonality was calculated as the square root of Simpson's diversity index across productive rearrangements. The clones in this table, taken by TCRdb from immuneACCESS, are in-frame only. Not every clone is retained; where verified, under half of the shortfall comes from an unresolved V gene, and the cause of the rest is unknown. V, J and clone size were drawn from that table, and D and trimming were deduced from the DNA. In this sample the table shows approximately 150,000 clones, roughly 85% of which occur a single time. Clones ranked in the top ten supply over 15% of the sample.

Enrolling through a virtual design, the prospective study's participants ranged in age from roughly 18 to 95 years and lived across approximately 25 United States geographic areas. To assign participants to cohorts, the prospective study relied on clinical history that participants themselves reported in a screening survey and a study questionnaire. In the prospective study, mobile phlebotomists collected whole blood, serum and a nasopharyngeal or oropharyngeal swab from each participant. Participants in the prospective study had the option to provide additional blood draws and questionnaires over a roughly 2-month period. Blood samples from the prospective study were shipped frozen or at room temperature prior to DNA extraction. The data were taken from a study of blood T cell repertoires in COVID-19 (dated by TCRdb to 2018 to 2021). As for the study more broadly: For ImmuneRACE Cohort 3, a participant was defined as recovered based on two consecutive negative NP/OP PCR tests, clearance by a healthcare professional, or resolution of symptoms. Samples from collaborators originated in the United States, Italy and Spain and spanned both the acute and convalescent phases of COVID-19. The material from the prospective study consisted of cDNA or gDNA derived from T cells, B-cell-depleted T cells, or PBMCs. Deeply sampled blood TCRbeta repertoires from subjects exposed to, actively infected with, or recovered from COVID-19 were included in the dataset. The repertoires were released in a freely available public database intended as a resource for research on the immune response to SARS-CoV-2. Samples came from the ongoing ImmuneRACE study (first 160 participants) plus 1,254 subjects from 6 global collaborators. A de-identified subject ID, COVID-19 status, age in years and sex were almost always included in the sample metadata. HLA class I and class II types, where available, came from metadata supplied by the sample provider rather than from assay-based typing. Overall study results and their limits: How much clinical and demographic metadata was included differed by source and by participant, and the metadata was provided uncurated.

The clonotype comes from a woman aged 70 to 79 in a cohort exposed to, infected with or recovered from COVID-19 (not recorded which). The chain is made from TRBV9 and TRBJ2-1, and TRBD2 may be the D gene, going by 5 matching bases. Sample: PBMCs or T cells enriched from blood (not recorded which). The bases are TGTGCCAGCAGCGTAGCCGGACTTCGGGAATTTTTTGAGCAGTTCTTC. Its protein reads: CASSVAGLREFFEQFF.